A single T cell receptor (beta chain) is shown here with its context. Its antigen remains unknown. This entry belongs to a study of T cell repertoires in cytomegalovirus infection. Looking at the study overall: It was the public TCR beta signatures that indicated both CMV infection and matching HLA type. General observations from the study: The cumulative frequency of public TCR beta families identified carriers of CMV plus the relevant HLA. In two of eight donors, the top clonotype was HLA-C-restricted CMV-specific.

TCRdb analysed the reads with MiXCR anew, one entry per CDR3 protein. The sample records roughly 720,000 distinct CDR3 sequences, 35% being singletons. This CDR3 region has 18 residues. Trimming cost V 9 bases and J 1 base, with 26 bases left between them. Germline-derived CDR1 and CDR2 are SGHVS and FQNEAQ. The genes are TRBV7-8 and TRBJ2-3; TRBD2 is a possible D gene (5 bases). The sequence was collected from a human donor in good health (CMV status not recorded). Some clones in this sample may be carry-over from other donors' samples. The sample was PBMCs. The CDR3 loop is CARRDPSERVRGTDTQYF. DNA of the CDR3: TGTGCCAGAAGAGACCCCTCCGAGAGGGTTAGGGGCACAGATACGCAGTATTTT.